The rows below give T cell receptor beta chains drawn from one sample of a study of blood T cells in healthy people across ages. One entry per CDR3 protein results from TCRdb running MiXCR on the 5' RACE reads. The sample shows around 790,000 distinct CDR3 sequences, under 45% of them seen only once. What was sequenced was blood. These receptors all come from a man aged 55-75 years in good health. CDR3s include the opening cysteine and the closing phenylalanine or tryptophan. The D gene is left open where the match is weak. The listing skips clone size in some rows; elsewhere it reads once, few, many or a size class.

CDR3 protein: CASKDRGSYEQYF; CDR3 DNA: TGTGCCAGCAAAGACAGGGGGTCCTACGAGCAGTACTTC; clone size: few; D gene: TRBD1; J gene: TRBJ2-7; V gene: TRBV2
CDR3 protein: CASSPGLVFNEQFF; CDR3 DNA: TGTGCCAGCAGCCCCGGACTAGTTTTCAATGAGCAGTTCTTC; clone size: few; D gene: TRBD2; J gene: TRBJ2-1; V gene: TRBV7-2
CDR3 protein: CASSTGTSPAEQYF; CDR3 DNA: TGTGCCAGCAGCACCGGGACTAGTCCCGCCGAGCAGTACTTC; clone size: -; D gene: TRBD2; J gene: TRBJ2-7; V gene: TRBV13
CDR3 protein: CAISEAGTAYEQYF; CDR3 DNA: TGTGCCATCAGTGAGGCCGGGACAGCCTACGAGCAGTACTTC; clone size: -; D gene: TRBD1; J gene: TRBJ2-7; V gene: TRBV10-3
CDR3 protein: CASTRGDTVYDTQYF; CDR3 DNA: TGTGCCAGCACACGGGGGGACACAGTTTACGATACGCAGTATTTT; clone size: -; D gene: -; J gene: TRBJ2-3; V gene: TRBV7-2
CDR3 protein: CASSQSVTRGLVYEQYF; CDR3 DNA: TGCGCCAGCAGCCAAAGTGTTACTAGAGGGTTGGTCTACGAGCAGTACTTC; clone size: -; D gene: -; J gene: TRBJ2-7; V gene: TRBV4-1
CDR3 protein: CASSQPGTGTYEQYF; CDR3 DNA: TGTGCCAGCAGCCAACCTGGGACAGGCACCTACGAGCAGTACTTC; clone size: few; D gene: TRBD1; J gene: TRBJ2-7; V gene: TRBV3-1
CDR3 protein: CASSLSLGAGEQYF; CDR3 DNA: TGTGCCAGCAGCTTATCCCTGGGGGCAGGGGAGCAGTACTTC; clone size: few; D gene: -; J gene: TRBJ2-7; V gene: TRBV7-2
CDR3 protein: CSARDITEHTDTQYF; CDR3 DNA: TGCAGTGCTAGAGATATCACCGAGCACACAGATACGCAGTATTTT; clone size: -; D gene: -; J gene: TRBJ2-3; V gene: TRBV20-1
CDR3 protein: CAISEISGTQYF; CDR3 DNA: TGTGCCATCAGTGAAATATCGGGGACCCAGTACTTC; clone size: -; D gene: -; J gene: TRBJ2-5; V gene: TRBV10-3
CDR3 protein: CASSLDLDSSGANVLTF; CDR3 DNA: TGCGCCAGCAGCTTGGACCTAGACAGCTCTGGGGCCAACGTCCTGACTTTC; clone size: -; D gene: -; J gene: TRBJ2-6; V gene: TRBV5-1
CDR3 protein: CTSSARGAGGSDTQYF; CDR3 DNA: TGTACCAGCAGCGCCCGAGGAGCGGGGGGCTCAGATACGCAGTATTTT; clone size: -; D gene: TRBD2; J gene: TRBJ2-3; V gene: TRBV6-4
CDR3 protein: CASSHPTGGSTEAFF; CDR3 DNA: TGCGCCAGCAGCCACCCGACAGGGGGGAGCACTGAAGCTTTCTTT; clone size: -; D gene: TRBD1; J gene: TRBJ1-1; V gene: TRBV4-1
CDR3 protein: CASSFTIADTQYF; CDR3 DNA: TGTGCCAGCAGCTTTACTATCGCAGATACGCAGTATTTT; clone size: -; D gene: -; J gene: TRBJ2-3; V gene: TRBV7-2
CDR3 protein: CAWSLRTGNYSPLHF; CDR3 DNA: TGTGCCTGGAGTTTACGGACAGGGAATTACTCACCCCTCCACTTT; clone size: -; D gene: TRBD1; J gene: TRBJ1-6; V gene: TRBV30
CDR3 protein: CASSRGPGQGYEQYF; CDR3 DNA: TGTGCCAGCAGCCGCGGCCCGGGACAGGGCTACGAGCAGTACTTC; clone size: few; D gene: TRBD1; J gene: TRBJ2-7; V gene: TRBV7-2
CDR3 protein: CSARTNSYEQYF; CDR3 DNA: TGCAGTGCTAGAACCAATTCCTACGAGCAGTACTTC; clone size: -; D gene: -; J gene: TRBJ2-7; V gene: TRBV20-1
CDR3 protein: CSARKEGFNEKLFF; CDR3 DNA: TGCAGTGCTAGAAAGGAGGGGTTTAATGAAAAACTGTTTTTT; clone size: -; D gene: -; J gene: TRBJ1-4; V gene: TRBV20-1
CDR3 protein: CASSATTGPRGYGYTF; CDR3 DNA: TGTGCCAGCAGCGCTACCACCGGGCCACGGGGCTATGGCTACACCTTC; clone size: -; D gene: -; J gene: TRBJ1-2; V gene: TRBV7-9
CDR3 protein: CATGDRDSLYGYTF; CDR3 DNA: TGTGCCACCGGTGATCGGGACAGCCTCTATGGCTACACCTTC; clone size: -; D gene: TRBD1; J gene: TRBJ1-2; V gene: TRBV24-1
CDR3 protein: CASSGGLAGAQETQYF; CDR3 DNA: TGTGCCAGCAGCGGAGGACTAGCGGGGGCCCAAGAGACCCAGTACTTC; clone size: -; D gene: TRBD2; J gene: TRBJ2-5; V gene: TRBV7-8
CDR3 protein: CSGGNDDYTF; CDR3 DNA: TGCAGTGGAGGGAATGATGACTACACCTTC; clone size: once; D gene: -; J gene: TRBJ1-2; V gene: TRBV20-1
CDR3 protein: CASRVVVGTGDNSPLHF; CDR3 DNA: TGTGCCAGCAGAGTAGTGGTCGGGACAGGGGATAATTCACCCCTCCACTTT; clone size: -; D gene: TRBD1; J gene: TRBJ1-6; V gene: TRBV7-9
CDR3 protein: CASSPGQGNTGELFF; CDR3 DNA: TGTGCCAGCTCACCTGGACAGGGAAACACCGGGGAGCTGTTTTTT; clone size: many; D gene: TRBD1; J gene: TRBJ2-2; V gene: TRBV9
CDR3 protein: CASSPPATAYIQYF; CDR3 DNA: TGTGCCAGCTCACCACCGGCGACAGCTTACATTCAGTACTTC; clone size: -; D gene: -; J gene: TRBJ2-4; V gene: TRBV18
CDR3 protein: CASSQPPGQGKTEAFF; CDR3 DNA: TGTGCCAGCAGTCAACCACCGGGACAGGGCAAAACTGAAGCTTTCTTT; clone size: few; D gene: TRBD1; J gene: TRBJ1-1; V gene: TRBV6-2/TRBV6-3
CDR3 protein: CASSPLTGGDYGYTF; CDR3 DNA: TGTGCCAGCAGTCCCCTGACTGGAGGAGACTATGGCTACACCTTC; clone size: -; D gene: -; J gene: TRBJ1-2; V gene: TRBV28
CDR3 protein: CASSLVPRGAPSTDTQYF; CDR3 DNA: TGTGCCAGCAGCTTAGTCCCGAGGGGAGCTCCTAGCACAGATACGCAGTATTTT; clone size: -; D gene: -; J gene: TRBJ2-3; V gene: TRBV11-2
CDR3 protein: CASSLGRGQNEQYF; CDR3 DNA: TGCGCCAGCAGCTTGGGCAGGGGGCAGAACGAGCAGTACTTC; clone size: few; D gene: TRBD1; J gene: TRBJ2-7; V gene: TRBV5-1
CDR3 protein: CASSPNVYDYGYTF; CDR3 DNA: TGTGCCAGCAGTCCCAACGTCTATGACTATGGCTACACCTTC; clone size: few; D gene: -; J gene: TRBJ1-2; V gene: TRBV6-5
CDR3 protein: CASSPQLAGELFF; CDR3 DNA: TGCGCCAGCAGCCCCCAACTGGCCGGGGAGCTGTTTTTT; clone size: -; D gene: -; J gene: TRBJ2-2; V gene: TRBV4-3
CDR3 protein: CASSLLGKETQYF; CDR3 DNA: TGTGCCAGCAGTTTATTAGGAAAGGAGACCCAGTACTTC; clone size: few; D gene: -; J gene: TRBJ2-5; V gene: TRBV28